What follows is one T cell receptor (beta chain) and its context. This specimen belongs to a study of blood T cell repertoires in COVID-19. Study context: COVID-19 samples from acute and convalescent phases originated in the United States, Italy and Spain. PBMCs, B-cell-depleted T cells, or T cells were the source of the cDNA or gDNA that made up the material.

How the authors handled the data: Reference gene primers were amplified, and this amplification served to estimate nucleated cell counts. Data came from immunoSEQ multiplex PCR; TCRdb stores just in-frame clones and leaves some out. D and trimming come from the DNA, and the V and J calls and clone size come from that table. The sample holds about 130,000 clones; almost 80% are singletons and the top ten take around 9.9%. CDR1 is SGHVS and CDR2 is FQNEAQ in the germline V gene. CDR3 size: 15 residues. J gave up 6 bases and V 4 bases, and 10 bases lay outside the gene matches. This chain joins TRBV7-8 and TRBJ1-2, with 8 bases that match TRBD1. Material: peripheral blood. The TCR originated in a man aged 55-75 years who had recovered from COVID-19. CDR3 sequence (DNA): TGTGCCAGCAGCTCCCAGAGGACAGGGAGTGATGGCTACACCTTC. Translation gives CASSSQRTGSDGYTF.